Listed here is a single T cell receptor beta chain. The test was conducted at deep level. TCRdb's table, derived via immunoSEQ multiplex PCR, lists solely in-frame clones and lacks some. This sample has fewer than 600,000 clones, with roughly four fifths found just once. This specimen belongs to a study of shared clonotypes between healthy human individuals. Study-level information: A couple of women and a few men aged 18 to 49 made up the donors.

All donors were healthy HIV-negative adults lacking recent acute infections or vaccinations. The CDR3 has 18 amino acids. Germline lookup yields CDR1 GTSNPN and CDR2 SVGIG (reference sequence). The V end was cut by 0 bases, the J end by 0 bases, with 18 bases between. The sequence was collected from a woman aged 40 to 49 in good health. Some clones in this sample may be carry-over from other donors' samples. The chain uses TRBV30 and TRBJ1-3; tentative D call: TRBD1 (6 bases). The sample was PBMCs. The CDR3 loop is CAWSVYREGQISGNTIYF. The CDR3, as DNA: TGTGCCTGGAGTGTATACCGAGAGGGACAAATCTCTGGAAACACCATATATTTT.